This T cell receptor beta chain was sequenced for a study of chronic HIV infection and antiretroviral therapy. TCRdb reanalysed the 5' RACE reads using MiXCR and keeps one entry per CDR3 protein. The sample has 40,000 to 60,000 distinct CDR3 sequences; about 18% are singletons. Germline CDR1 is PRHDT and CDR2 is FYEKMQ (reference sequence). The trim removed 5 bases at V and 7 bases at J, leaving 4 bases unmatched. The CDR3 is 15 residues long. The sequence came from an adult who had HIV and had not received antiretroviral therapy, or was an uninfected healthy control (not recorded which). This rearrangement joins TRBV13 to TRBJ2-1, with 14 bases that match TRBD2. Sequenced: peripheral blood. CDR3 region: CASSTRLAGGNEQFF. CDR3 sequence (DNA): TGTGCCAGCAGCACCCGACTAGCGGGAGGGAATGAGCAGTTCTTC.